This T cell receptor beta chain was sequenced for a study of Graves' ophthalmopathy and Graves' hyperthyroidism. Study-level information: Samples of peripheral blood were obtained at initial diagnosis, prior to treatment of any kind.

This clonotype was counted at least ten times. The CDR3 totals 14 residues. The V end lost 1 base, the J end lost 0 bases, and 6 bases lay between the germline ends. The germline V gene encodes CDR1 MNHEY and CDR2 SVGEGT. The PBMCs originated from less than 13 ml of fresh peripheral blood. The TCR beta CDR3 regions underwent amplification from RNA transcripts. First-round RT-PCR employed HTBI primers, with a second-round multiplex PCR after it. Each CDR3 protein is one row after TCRdb ran MiXCR on the multiplex PCR reads. There are approximately 210,000 distinct CDR3 sequences in the sample; over 25% occur only once, and 9.1% lies in the top ten.

Material for sequencing was peripheral blood. This receptor was taken from a man aged 45-65 years with Graves' ophthalmopathy. The V and J genes are TRBV6-2 or TRBV6-3 and TRBJ1-1, with D unresolved. Here the CDR3 DNA reads TGTGCCAGCAGTTACTGGGGAGTGAACACTGAAGCTTTCTTT. Residues: CASSYWGVNTEAFF.